What follows are 22 T cell receptor beta chains derived from one specimen sequenced in a study of cytomegalovirus exposure and HLA in healthy donors. The PCR employed 60 Vbeta primers together with 13 Jbeta primers. Libraries were prepared by immunoSEQ multiplex PCR; TCRdb keeps only in-frame clonotypes and omits some of them. This sample lists 150,000 or so clones; its ten largest clones have around 2.2%. The sample consisted of PBMCs. These receptors were obtained from a woman between 18 and 29 years old in good health and CMV-seronegative.

This chain uses TRBV14 with TRBJ1-1, with D possibly matching TRBD1 (6 bases). The germline V gene has CDR1 SGHDN and CDR2 FVKESK. The CDR3 consists of 13 residues. The V and J ends lost 4 bases and 11 bases respectively, with 17 bases between them. The CDR3 nucleotides are TGTGCCAGCAGCCCAGGTCACGACAGGCCGGCTTTCTTT. This codes for CASSPGHDRPAFF.

This chain uses TRBV11-2 with TRBJ2-7; TRBD2 aligns across 7 bases. CDR3 length: 15 residues. Germline trimming cut 5 bases from V and 6 bases from J; bases unmatched to any gene: 13. Germline V gene data show CDR1 as SGHAT and CDR2 as FQNNGV. The CDR3 nucleotides read TGTGCCAGCAGCCTCAACCCCATAGGGGAGGGCGAGCAGTACTTC. Its protein product is CASSLNPIGEGEQYF.

The chain uses TRBV11-2 and TRBJ2-5, with D maybe TRBD2 (5 bases). The DNA end is a closer match to TRBJ2-7, so the J assignment may be wrong. Germline V CDR1 and CDR2: SGHAT, FQNNGV. The CDR3 spans 15 residues. CDR3 nucleotides: TGTGCCAGCAGCTTAACGGACTTCGTGGCCTACGAGCAGTACTTC. Protein product: CASSLTDFVAYEQYF.

The V call is TRBV4-1, the J call TRBJ1-6, with TRBD1 identical over 7 bases. Losses at the gene ends were 1 base for V and 4 bases for J; bases not matched to a gene: 4. CDR3 length: 16 amino acids. Germline assignment: CDR1 MGHRA and CDR2 YSYEKL. The CDR3: CASSQGQGGYNSPLHF. The DNA of the CDR3 is TGCGCCAGCAGCCAAGGACAGGGAGGTTATAATTCACCCCTCCACTTT.

The J gene is TRBJ2-1, the V gene TRBV19; 8 bases match TRBD2. The CDR3 sequence is 12 residues long. Unmatched junction bases numbered 2, after V lost 5 bases and J lost 8 bases. Per germline, CDR1 LNHDA and CDR2 SQIVND (reference sequence). In DNA, the CDR3 is TGTGCCAGTAGTTGGACTAGCCATGAGCAGTTCTTC. Amino acids: CASSWTSHEQFF. Looking up the rest from reference TRBV19 and TRBJ2-1 gives the full variable domain: DGGITQSPKYLFRKEGQNVTLSCEQNLNHDAMYWYRQDPGQGLRLIYYSQIVNDFQKGDIAEGYSVSREKKESFPLTVTSAQKNPTAFYLCASSWTSHEQFFGPGTRLTVL.

The V gene is TRBV7-2, the J gene TRBJ1-5; 7 bases are shared with TRBD1. Germline lookup yields CDR1 SGHTA and CDR2 FQGNSA. The CDR3 is 19 amino acids. The V gene end was trimmed by 1 base and the J gene end by 4 bases; junction bases not matched to a gene: 16. The CDR3, as DNA: TGTGCCAGCAGCTTAGGTCTGGGACAGAGACAGGGAAGGAATCAGCCCCAGCATTTT. Translating gives CASSLGLGQRQGRNQPQHF.

This chain uses TRBV7-9 with TRBJ1-2; 8 bases map to TRBD1. The germline V gene encodes CDR1 SEHNR and CDR2 FQNEAQ (reference sequence). The CDR3 sequence is 12 residues long. Trimming cost V 5 bases and J 8 bases; bases outside gene matches: 4. The CDR3 region has the DNA TGTGCCAGCAGCACACCAGGGGGCGGCTACACCTTC. This codes for CASSTPGGGYTF.

This chain uses TRBV2 with TRBJ2-1; 7 positions agree with TRBD2. The CDR3 covers 15 residues. The V segment lost 6 bases and the J segment 3 bases; nucleotides outside the gene matches: 8. The germline gives CDR1 SNHLY, CDR2 FYNNEI. The CDR3 reads CASRPRDYNYNEQFF. DNA for the CDR3: TGTGCCAGCAGACCTAGGGACTACAACTACAATGAGCAGTTCTTC.

The chain is built from TRBV30 and TRBJ1-3; 9 positions agree with TRBD1. This CDR3 spans 14 amino acids. Germline V gives CDR1 GTSNPN, CDR2 SVGIG (reference sequence). The V segment lost 3 bases and the J segment 9 bases; nucleotides outside the gene matches: 9. Here the CDR3 reads CAWRTQGAIGTIYF. The CDR3 nucleotides are TGTGCCTGGAGAACACAGGGGGCGATAGGCACCATATATTTT.

The J gene is TRBJ2-7, the V gene TRBV9, with unresolved D. Germline lookup yields CDR1 SGDLS and CDR2 YYNGEE. The CDR3 spans 16 residues. Deletions cut 0 bases from V and 2 bases from J, with 15 bases between. The CDR3 region is CASSVGVGAYPYEQYV. CDR3 bases: TGTGCCAGCAGCGTAGGGGTTGGAGCCTACCCCTACGAGCAGTACGTC.

About this clone: The sample carries other DNA sequences with the same CDR3. The chain uses TRBV4-1 and TRBJ2-3; 10 bases are a match to TRBD2. V trimming: 0 bases; J trimming: 1 base; junction bases outside the gene matches: 7. Germline V CDR1 and CDR2: MGHRA, YSYEKL. This CDR3 comprises 18 residues. The CDR3 nucleotides read TGCGCCAGCAGCCAAGATATACGACTAGCGGGTCGCACAGATACGCAGTATTTT. It translates to CASSQDIRLAGRTDTQYF.

The rearrangement uses TRBV6-5 and TRBJ1-1; no reliable D call. Trimming cost V 2 bases and J 1 base, with 8 bases left between them. The CDR3 length is 14 residues. Germline assignment: CDR1 MNHEY and CDR2 SVGAGI. CDR3 in amino acids: CASSYTGTNTEAFF. The CDR3 DNA reads TGTGCCAGCAGTTACACGGGTACGAACACTGAAGCTTTCTTT.

The chain uses TRBV2 and TRBJ2-3; D uncertain. V was trimmed by 4 bases and J by 0 bases, leaving 8 bases between them. From germline, CDR1 is SNHLY and CDR2 FYNNEI. The CDR3 extends over 14 amino acids. CDR3: CASSGDLSTDTQYF. The DNA for the CDR3 is TGTGCCAGCAGTGGAGACTTAAGCACAGATACGCAGTATTTT.

This sequence joins TRBV19 and TRBJ1-2, with D unresolved. The CDR3 sequence is 14 residues long. V was pared by 4 bases and J by 4 bases, with 13 bases between. Looked up from germline, CDR1 is LNHDA and CDR2 is SQIVND (reference sequence). CDR3 sequence reads: CASSRLPGGYGYTF. In DNA, the CDR3 is TGTGCCAGTAGTAGACTCCCTGGAGGCTATGGCTACACCTTC.

The chain couples TRBV2 to TRBJ1-1; D is possibly TRBD1 (6 bases). The V and J ends lost 6 bases and 1 base respectively, with 9 bases between them. Germline V gene lookup returns CDR1 SNHLY and CDR2 FYNNEI. The CDR3 is made up of 13 amino acids. The CDR3 protein is CASSLRGNTEAFF. DNA of the CDR3: TGTGCCAGCAGCCTCAGGGGGAACACTGAAGCTTTCTTT.

The chain recombines TRBV6-5 with TRBJ2-1; 10 bases match TRBD2. The CDR3 runs to 15 residues. Unmatched junction bases numbered 4, after V lost 6 bases and J lost 2 bases. Germline CDR1 and CDR2: MNHEY and SVGAGI. CDR3 in amino acids: CASSQAGGTYNEQFF. In DNA, the CDR3 is TGTGCCAGCAGCCAAGCGGGAGGGACCTACAATGAGCAGTTCTTC.

The V gene is TRBV12-5, the J gene TRBJ1-1; unclear D gene. Germline assignment: CDR1 LGHNT and CDR2 FRNRAP. V was cut by 1 base and J by 5 bases, with 8 bases left in between. CDR3 size: 13 residues. The CDR3 DNA reads as TGTGCTAGTGGTTTGGGGGCTGTGACTGAAGCTTTCTTT. Protein product: CASGLGAVTEAFF.

This chain uses TRBV2 with TRBJ1-1; 7 nucleotides agree with TRBD1. Per germline, CDR1 SNHLY and CDR2 FYNNEI. The junction had 9 bases not matched to a gene; V was cut back by 8 bases and J by 3 bases. This CDR3 contains 14 residues. DNA for the CDR3: TGTGCCAGCGGACTAGCCACAGGGGACACTGAAGCTTTCTTT. Translated: CASGLATGDTEAFF.

V and J are TRBV6-1 and TRBJ2-1; TRBD2 might be the D (5 bases). Germline V gene data show CDR1 as MNHNS and CDR2 as SASEGT. The CDR3 runs to 15 residues. V was shortened by 11 bases and J by 2 bases, with 19 bases between the two germline ends. The CDR3 sequence is CAGKSAGVAYNEQFF. The CDR3 DNA reads TGTGCCGGAAAGAGCGCCGGGGTGGCCTACAATGAGCAGTTCTTC.

This chain links TRBV9 with TRBJ2-4, with 7 bases fitting TRBD1. J was trimmed by 5 bases and V by 0 bases; bases with no gene match: 5. Looked up from germline, CDR1 is SGDLS and CDR2 is YYNGEE. The CDR3 length is 15 residues. The CDR3: CASSVGAGGQNIQYF. DNA for the CDR3: TGTGCCAGCAGCGTAGGAGCAGGGGGACAAAACATTCAGTACTTC.

V and J are TRBV4-1 and TRBJ1-2, with D possibly TRBD1 on 6 matching bases. The germline V and J ends were trimmed by 0 bases and 4 bases, with 15 bases remaining between them. The CDR3 contains 16 residues. Germline V gene sequence: CDR1 MGHRA, CDR2 YSYEKL. CDR3 loop: CASSQDNGGLLYGYTF. CDR3 DNA sequence: TGCGCCAGCAGCCAAGATAATGGGGGCCTCCTCTATGGCTACACCTTC.

This chain uses TRBV7-3 with TRBJ2-2; 10 bases fit TRBD2. In germline, CDR1 is SGHTA, CDR2 FQGTGA. Trimming at V came to 5 bases and at J to 6 bases, leaving 9 bases not matched to a gene. CDR3 size: 16 residues. The CDR3 nucleotides are TGTGCCAGCAGCCCTGGCCCAGCGGGAGGGTCCGGGGAGCTGTTTTTT. Translation: CASSPGPAGGSGELFF.